The 20 T cell receptor beta chains reported below all come from one sample, sequenced in a study of blood T cell repertoires in COVID-19. Profiled with immunoSEQ multiplex PCR; TCRdb holds only in-frame clones, not every one. The top ten clones hold 1.1% of a sample with some 390,000 clones, 80% to 90% of them seen once. Sequenced material: PBMCs or T cells enriched from blood (not recorded which). The source is a man younger than 45 who had recovered from COVID-19.

The chain carries TRBV7-8 and TRBJ2-7; 7 positions agree with TRBD1. Losses at the gene ends were 3 bases for V and 6 bases for J; bases not matched to a gene: 14. The germline V gene has CDR1 SGHVS and CDR2 FQNEAQ. This CDR3 contains 16 residues. CDR3 sequence reads: CASSFLVGQGVAEQYF. The DNA of the CDR3 is TGTGCCAGCAGCTTTTTAGTCGGGCAGGGGGTTGCCGAGCAGTACTTC.

The chain joins TRBV3-1 (or the pseudogene TRBV3-2) to TRBJ2-7; the D gene is possibly TRBD1 (6 bases). The germline CDR1 and CDR2 sequences are LGHDT and YNNKEL (reference sequence). The CDR3 loop spans 15 amino acids. Deletions cut 4 bases from V and 0 bases from J, with 13 bases between. CDR3 loop: CASSLQGLHSYEQYF. As DNA, the CDR3 is TGTGCCAGCAGCCTACAGGGTTTGCACTCCTACGAGCAGTACTTC.

As concerns this clone: Other DNA variants within this sample encode the same CDR3. J is TRBJ2-7 and V is TRBV6-1; no clear D gene. Germline loops: CDR1 MNHNS, CDR2 SASEGT. The CDR3 consists of 12 residues. V shed 2 bases and J shed 3 bases, with 5 bases lying between them. This CDR3 is CASSELSYEQYF. The CDR3 DNA follows: TGTGCCAGCAGTGAACTTAGCTACGAGCAGTACTTC.

This clone appeared once. The J gene is TRBJ2-5, the V gene TRBV19; 9 bases map to TRBD2. Germline values: CDR1 LNHDA, CDR2 SQIVND (reference sequence). V shed 5 bases and J 6 bases; nucleotides not matched to a gene: 10. The CDR3 totals 15 residues. CDR3 coding DNA: TGTGCCAGTAGTTCCCCTAGCGGGAACGTCCAGACCCAGTACTTC. Its protein product is CASSSPSGNVQTQYF.

The chain joins TRBV10-3 to TRBJ2-7; the match to TRBD1 covers 7 bases. The length of the CDR3 is 15 residues. Germline values: CDR1 ENHRY, CDR2 SYGVKD. Trimming at V came to 4 bases and at J to 2 bases, leaving 8 bases not matched to a gene. CDR3 bases: TGTGCCATCAGTGGAGGGACAGTGGCTACCTACGAGCAGTACTTC. This translates into CAISGGTVATYEQYF.

This clone was found a few times. The chain carries TRBV18 and TRBJ2-5, with 9 bases identical to TRBD2. The CDR3 has 16 residues. Germline CDR1 and CDR2: KGHSH and LQKENI. Trimming took 3 bases from V and 5 from J; bases not matched to a gene: 10. CDR3 region: CASSPDSGSLGETQYF. The CDR3 region has the DNA TGTGCCAGCTCACCGGATAGCGGGAGCCTCGGGGAGACCCAGTACTTC.

This clone was observed once. The chain has TRBV28 and TRBJ2-6; no clear D. The CDR3 spans 17 residues. V dropped 1 base and J dropped 1 base, with 11 bases sitting between them. Germline-derived CDR1 and CDR2 are MDHEN and SYDVKM. The CDR3 region is CASSLSRSGSGANVLTF. The DNA for the CDR3 is TGTGCCAGCAGTTTATCAAGATCCGGGTCTGGGGCCAACGTCCTGACTTTC. Drawing the rest from reference TRBV28 and TRBJ2-6, the complete variable domain is DVKVTQSSRYLVKRTGEKVFLECVQDMDHENMFWYRQDPGLGLRLIYFSYDVKMKEKGDIPEGYSVSREKKERFSLILESASTNQTSMYLCASSLSRSGSGANVLTFGAGSRLTVL.

J is TRBJ2-7 and V is TRBV3-1 (or the pseudogene TRBV3-2); D is unresolved. The CDR3 has 12 amino acids. V shed 3 bases and J shed 7 bases, with 10 bases lying between them. CDR1 is LGHDT, CDR2 YNNKEL, per germline (reference sequence). CDR3 nucleotides: TGTGCCAGCAGCCAGAACACCGTAGAGCAGTACTTC. This gives the protein CASSQNTVEQYF.

The chain carries TRBV9 and TRBJ2-5, with 7 positions matching TRBD2. The CDR3 contains 15 residues. CDR1 is SGDLS, CDR2 YYNGEE, per germline. J was trimmed by 2 bases and V by 0 bases; bases with no gene match: 4. The CDR3 loop is CASSVALGGQETQYF. The CDR3 DNA reads TGTGCCAGCAGCGTAGCTCTCGGGGGGCAAGAGACCCAGTACTTC.

The chain recombines TRBV10-3 with TRBJ2-2; TRBD1 matches 10 bases. The CDR3 spans 14 residues. CDR1 ENHRY and CDR2 SYGVKD come from the germline V gene. The junction had 3 bases not matched to a gene; V was cut back by 6 bases and J by 5 bases. CDR3 amino acids: CAISVDRGTGELFF. Here the CDR3 DNA reads TGTGCCATCAGCGTGGACAGGGGGACCGGGGAGCTGTTTTTT.

The chain joins TRBV30 to TRBJ1-5; possible D gene TRBD1, 5 bases. CDR1 GTSNPN and CDR2 SVGIG come from the germline V gene (reference sequence). The CDR3 runs 13 residues. Trimming pared 2 bases from V and 3 bases from J, leaving 8 bases between. DNA of the CDR3: TGTGCCTGGAGTCCCAGGGCCAATCAGCCCCAGCATTTT. Protein sequence: CAWSPRANQPQHF.

The V and J genes are TRBV5-8 and TRBJ1-5, with D tentatively TRBD1 (6 bases). The CDR3 has 15 amino acids. The germline V gene encodes CDR1 SGHTS and CDR2 YDEGEE. V was pared by 2 bases and J by 3 bases, with 12 bases between. The chain's CDR3 is CASSFSGGYNQPQHF. The CDR3 coding sequence is TGTGCCAGCAGCTTCTCGGGGGGCTACAATCAGCCCCAGCATTTT.

This chain uses TRBV27 with TRBJ2-1; 9 nucleotides match TRBD2. The CDR3 consists of 18 residues. Germline V gene data show CDR1 as MNHEY and CDR2 as SMNVEV (reference sequence). The CDR3 region has the DNA TGTGCTCGGGGGGCTAGCGGGAACTCACACCACATCTACAATGAGCAGTTCTTC. This sequence encodes CARGASGNSHHIYNEQFF.

The V and J genes are TRBV5-1 and TRBJ2-4; 10 positions agree with TRBD2. Looked up from germline, CDR1 is SGHRS and CDR2 is YFSETQ. The CDR3 has 16 residues. J lost 8 bases, V lost 4 bases, and 12 bases had no gene match. DNA of the CDR3: TGCGCCAGCAGCCACACTAGCGGGAAGACTAGCCACATTCAGTACTTC. It is translated as CASSHTSGKTSHIQYF. Together with reference TRBV5-1 and TRBJ2-4, the CDR3 gives the full variable domain: KAGVTQTPRYLIKTRGQQVTLSCSPISGHRSVSWYQQTPGQGLQFLFEYFSETQRNKGNFPGRFSGRQFSNSRSEMNVSTLELGDSALYLCASSHTSGKTSHIQYFGAGTRLSVL.

The gene calls are TRBV7-2 and TRBJ1-2; 12 bases map to TRBD1. The CDR3 contains 14 residues. V gave up 4 bases and J gave up 5 bases; unmatched junction bases: 2. Germline CDR1 and CDR2: SGHTA and FQGNSA. Here the CDR3 reads CASSWGQGAYGYTF. The CDR3 DNA reads as TGTGCCAGCAGCTGGGGACAGGGGGCGTATGGCTACACCTTC.

The CDR3 sequence: CASSQVGQEAFF. The CDR3 region has the DNA TGCGCCAGCAGCCAAGTGGGGCAGGAAGCTTTCTTT. The genes are TRBV4-1 and TRBJ1-1; D may be TRBD1 (5 bases). Between the trimmed V and J ends, which lost 1 base and 8 bases, there was a span of 8 bases. Germline V gene lookup returns CDR1 MGHRA and CDR2 YSYEKL. The length of the CDR3 is 12 residues.

The J gene is TRBJ2-7, the V gene TRBV27; 8 nucleotides agree with TRBD2. The CDR3 length is 13 residues. CDR1 and CDR2 (germline): MNHEY, SMNVEV (reference sequence). The V gene end was trimmed by 5 bases and the J gene end by 3 bases; junction bases not matched to a gene: 3. Here the CDR3 reads CASSTGTSYEQYF. For the CDR3, the DNA is TGTGCCAGCAGTACAGGGACTAGCTACGAGCAGTACTTC.

About this clone: Other DNA variants within this sample encode the same CDR3. The V call is TRBV5-1, the J call TRBJ2-7; TRBD2 matches 7 bases. Unmatched junction bases numbered 3, after V lost 0 bases and J lost 0 bases. Germline CDR1 reads SGHRS; CDR2 reads YFSETQ. CDR3 length: 15 amino acids. The DNA for the CDR3 is TGCGCCAGCAGCTTGGCGAGCGGGGCCTCCTACGAGCAGTACTTC. It codes for CASSLASGASYEQYF.

The sample holds a few counts of this clone. The CDR3 spells CASTSGMTDTQYF. CDR3 in DNA: TGTGCCAGCACTAGCGGGATGACAGATACGCAGTATTTT. The chain uses TRBV6-5 and TRBJ2-3; 9 bases are shared with TRBD2. V was pared by 7 bases and J by 3 bases, with 2 bases of the junction left unmatched. The CDR3 sequence is 13 residues long. Per germline, CDR1 MNHEY and CDR2 SVGAGI.

The chain recombines TRBV28 with TRBJ1-6, with TRBD1 matching over 10 bases. The CDR3 runs 15 residues. Germline V lookup: CDR1 MDHEN, CDR2 SYDVKM. Trimming took 5 bases from V and 11 from J; bases not matched to a gene: 9. DNA for the CDR3: TGTGCCAGCAGTGCAACGGGACAGGGGTATGCACCCCTCCACTTT. Its translation is CASSATGQGYAPLHF.